The present TCR beta chain was sequenced within a study of cytotoxic CD8 clonotypes in ibrutinib-treated CLL. About the study: The patients comprised some 10 relapsed/refractory and around 14 treatment-naive cases, under 18 IGHV unmutated. Study observations and caveats: Pretreatment clonality was elevated relative to age-matched healthy donors and paralleled circulating CD8+ T-cell counts. Sampling times, which were not matched between the groups, differed between sustained-remission patients and progressing patients.

Here immunoSEQ multiplex PCR was the method, and the copy in TCRdb shows in-frame clones only, minus some. The profile covers 14,000 or so clones, with 64% appearing a single time and 35% to 50% taken by the ten largest. The germline gives CDR1 LGHNA, CDR2 YNFKEQ. The length of the CDR3 is 16 residues. The trim removed 0 bases at V and 5 bases at J, leaving 8 bases unmatched. Notes on this clone: Its antigen remains unidentified.

J is TRBJ2-5 and V is TRBV4-2, with 8 bases matching TRBD2. This TCR was sampled from a human donor with chronic lymphocytic leukemia. The material sequenced was PBMCs, taken before ibrutinib treatment. This CDR3 reads CASSQDSSGGGETQYF. The CDR3 DNA is TGTGCCAGCAGCCAAGATTCAAGCGGGGGCGGTGAGACCCAGTACTTC.